This TCR beta chain was obtained from a study of T-cell reconstitution after alpha-beta-depleted transplantation in children. V was shortened by 3 bases and J by 4 bases, with 12 bases between the two germline ends. The CDR3 is 14 amino acids. During its preparation, the TCRbeta library received unique molecular identifiers. TCRdb analysed the PCR reads with MiXCR anew, one entry per CDR3 protein. Among about 400,000 distinct CDR3 sequences, 20% were seen once, and the ten largest hold 3% to 4.5%. Many counts were recorded for this clonotype. The rearrangement joins TRBV12-3 or TRBV12-4 to TRBJ2-5; D is possibly TRBD1 (5 bases). The sequencing used PBMCs from the stem cell graft donor, collected from the stem cell graft. The receptor comes from a human donor who donated a stem cell graft to a child with acute myeloid leukemia. Here the CDR3 DNA reads TGTGCCAGCAGTTTGGATTTGGGGCGAGAGACCCAGTACTTC. Residues: CASSLDLGRETQYF.